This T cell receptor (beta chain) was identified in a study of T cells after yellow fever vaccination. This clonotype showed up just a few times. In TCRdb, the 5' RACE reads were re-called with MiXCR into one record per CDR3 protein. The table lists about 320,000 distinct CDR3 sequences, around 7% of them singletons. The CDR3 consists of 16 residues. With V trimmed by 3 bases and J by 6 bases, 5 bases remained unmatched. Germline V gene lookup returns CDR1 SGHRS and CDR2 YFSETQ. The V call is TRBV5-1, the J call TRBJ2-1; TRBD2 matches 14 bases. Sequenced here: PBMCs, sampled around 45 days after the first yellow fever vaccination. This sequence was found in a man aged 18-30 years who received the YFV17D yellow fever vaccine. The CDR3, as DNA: TGCGCCAGCAGCTCTAGGACTAGCGGGGGGTCCAATGAGCAGTTCTTC. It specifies CASSSRTSGGSNEQFF.